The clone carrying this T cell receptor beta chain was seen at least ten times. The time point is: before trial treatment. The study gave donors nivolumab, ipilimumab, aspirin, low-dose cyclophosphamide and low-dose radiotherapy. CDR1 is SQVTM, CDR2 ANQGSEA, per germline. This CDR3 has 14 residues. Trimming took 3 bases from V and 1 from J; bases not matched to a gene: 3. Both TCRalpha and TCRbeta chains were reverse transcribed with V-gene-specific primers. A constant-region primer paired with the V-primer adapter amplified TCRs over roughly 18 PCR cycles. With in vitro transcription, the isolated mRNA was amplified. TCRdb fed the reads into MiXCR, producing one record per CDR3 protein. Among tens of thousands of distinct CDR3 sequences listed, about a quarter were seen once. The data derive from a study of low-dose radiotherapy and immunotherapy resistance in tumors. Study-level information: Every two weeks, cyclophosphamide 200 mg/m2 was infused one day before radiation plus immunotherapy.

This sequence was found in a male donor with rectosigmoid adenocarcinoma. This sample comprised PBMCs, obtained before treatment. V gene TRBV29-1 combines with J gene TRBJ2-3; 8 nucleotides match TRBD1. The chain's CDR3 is CSVEQGAGTDTQYF. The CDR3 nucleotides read TGCAGCGTTGAGCAGGGGGCTGGCACAGATACGCAGTATTTT.